This TCR beta chain appears in the sequencing data of a study of post-analysis software for immune sequencing data. About the research overall: The courses of disease that were included comprised relapsing-remitting, secondary progressive and progressive-relapsing multiple sclerosis. Study-level results: Controls had lower frequencies than patients of a few TRBV segments, which included TRBV5-6, TRBV5-1 and TRBV20-1. Patients with multiple sclerosis recorded significantly lower normalized Chao1 diversity than controls, the study found. Clustering by F measure revealed strong co-clustering among samples prepared together in one batch.

Germline V gene data show CDR1 as KGHSY and CDR2 as FQNENV. The germline V and J ends were trimmed by 3 bases and 0 bases, with 17 bases remaining between them. The CDR3 covers 17 residues. As for this clonotype: Its target is not known.

cDNA libraries of TCR beta carried unique molecular identifiers. The T cell input of about 0.9 to 10 million gave roughly 500,000 cDNA molecules. TCRdb redid the calling of the PCR reads with MiXCR, one entry per CDR3 protein. This sample has some 690,000 distinct CDR3 sequences, with approximately 60% found just once. This chain links TRBV16 with TRBJ1-1, with TRBD1 as a possible D gene (5 bases). This TCR was sampled from a girl aged 2 to 9 with multiple sclerosis. Sequencing was performed on blood. CDR3 amino acids: CASSHLVTGGMNTEAFF. CDR3 sequence (DNA): TGTGCCAGCAGCCACTTGGTAACAGGAGGGATGAACACTGAAGCTTTCTTT.